This T cell receptor beta chain was sequenced during a study of long-term antiretroviral therapy in people with HIV. At survey level, the immunoSEQ assay was run in its v3.0 version. Assay: immunoSEQ multiplex PCR; the TCRdb copy retains only in-frame clones and omits some. The table shows about 11,000 clones, with around 89% occurring only once. Trimming took 5 bases from V and 11 from J, leaving 26 bases between them. This CDR3 has 16 residues. Per germline, CDR1 SEHNR and CDR2 FQNEAQ (reference sequence). This rearrangement joins TRBV7-9 to TRBJ2-3; D might be TRBD2 (6 bases). The sample here was unsorted PBMCs, taken 0.2 years before starting antiretroviral therapy. The TCR sequence derives from a woman between 35 and 50 years old with HIV. The DNA of the CDR3 is TGTGCCAGCAGCCTCAGTGAGCGGGCCCAGCGTTGGAGGCAGTATTTT. This sequence encodes CASSLSERAQRWRQYF.